The next 8 T cell receptor beta chains were all read from a single sample in a study of follicular helper T cells after annual influenza vaccination. Only in-frame clones appear in the TCRdb table, and some are missing; sequencing was by immunoSEQ multiplex PCR. Here the sample spans fewer than 6,500 clones, 84% being singletons. Sample time point: 2015-2016 season, 7 days after influenza vaccination. The sequenced sample was CXCR5+ CD38- circulating T follicular helper cells from blood, obtained 7 days after influenza vaccination. Subset given: circulating Tfh, non-naive CD4+CXCR5+PD-1+ (ICOS+CD38+ or ICOS-CD38-). The receptors were gathered from an adult who received the influenza vaccine.

The gene calls are TRBV28 and TRBJ1-1; D ambiguous. V shed 5 bases and J shed 10 bases, with 14 bases lying between them. The germline V gene encodes CDR1 MDHEN and CDR2 SYDVKM. The CDR3 length is 12 residues. CDR3 loop: CASSLEFYRAFF. The DNA of the CDR3 is TGTGCCAGCAGTCTTGAGTTCTATAGAGCTTTCTTT.

The chain recombines TRBV5-6 with TRBJ1-4; tentative D call: TRBD1 (5 bases). Germline loops: CDR1 SGHDT, CDR2 YYEEEE. This CDR3 has 14 residues. V was cut by 0 bases and J by 7 bases, with 10 bases left in between. As DNA, the CDR3 is TGTGCCAGCAGCTTGGAACCTAGGGGTGAAAAACTGTTTTTT. Protein: CASSLEPRGEKLFF. Full variable domain (outside the CDR3, taken from reference TRBV5-6 and TRBJ1-4): DAGVTQSPTHLIKTRGQQVTLRCSPKSGHDTVSWYQQALGQGPQFIFQYYEEEERQRGNFPDRFSGHQFPNYSSELNVNALLLGDSALYLCASSLEPRGEKLFFGSGTQLSVL.

This clone was counted a single time. The chain combines TRBV29-1 with TRBJ2-5; D is perhaps TRBD2 (5 bases). The V gene's germline CDR1 is SQVTM and CDR2 ANQGSEA. Trimming removed 7 bases from V and 5 bases from J, with 14 bases in between. The length of the CDR3 is 12 residues. CDR3 loop: CSGGSGKETQYF. The CDR3 region has the DNA TGCAGCGGGGGATCGGGAAAGGAGACCCAGTACTTC. Combining the CDR3 with reference TRBV29-1 and TRBJ2-5 gives the whole variable domain SAVISQKPSRDICQRGTSLTIQCQVDSQVTMMFWYRQQPGQSLTLIATANQGSEATYESGFVIDKFPISRPNLTFSTLTVSNMSPEDSSIYLCSGGSGKETQYFGPGTRLLVL.

This clone appeared once. The chain combines TRBV4-1 with TRBJ2-5; D might be TRBD2 (5 bases). The CDR3 contains 13 residues. V was trimmed by 8 bases and J by 1 base, leaving 11 bases between them. Germline CDR1 reads MGHRA; CDR2 reads YSYEKL. The CDR3 DNA reads as TGCGCCAGCGGCCGAGGGCCCCAAGAGACCCAGTACTTC. This encodes CASGRGPQETQYF.

CDR3 DNA: TGTGCCAGCAGTCCTCGGACAGGGTTGGGTTCACCCCTCCACTTT. It specifies CASSPRTGLGSPLHF. The chain joins TRBV2 to TRBJ1-6; 8 positions agree with TRBD1. Germline CDR1 and CDR2: SNHLY and FYNNEI. This CDR3 is built from 15 residues. Trimming at V came to 5 bases and at J to 9 bases, leaving 9 bases not matched to a gene.

The chain carries TRBV6-5 and TRBJ1-5; D not certain. Germline-derived CDR1 and CDR2 are MNHEY and SVGAGI. CDR3 length: 8 amino acids. The DNA of the CDR3 is TGTCAGGCGGGGCCCCAGCATTTT. It specifies CQAGPQHF.

This clone has just a few counts. The V and J genes are TRBV6-5 and TRBJ1-5; D is undetermined. V lost 5 bases, J lost 7 bases, and 12 bases lay in between. CDR1 MNHEY and CDR2 SVGAGI come from the germline V gene. The CDR3 loop spans 13 amino acids. The CDR3 here is CASSRNTEQPQHF. CDR3 DNA: TGTGCCAGCAGTAGGAACACGGAGCAGCCCCAGCATTTT.

The V and J genes are TRBV7-2 and TRBJ1-5; 7 positions agree with TRBD1. V dropped 5 bases and J dropped 1; count of bases not matched to a gene: 2. The CDR3 is 14 residues long. CDR1 and CDR2 (germline): SGHTA, FQGNSA. CDR3 sequence: CASSEGQSNQPQHF. The CDR3, as DNA: TGTGCCAGCAGCGAGGGACAGAGCAATCAGCCCCAGCATTTT.